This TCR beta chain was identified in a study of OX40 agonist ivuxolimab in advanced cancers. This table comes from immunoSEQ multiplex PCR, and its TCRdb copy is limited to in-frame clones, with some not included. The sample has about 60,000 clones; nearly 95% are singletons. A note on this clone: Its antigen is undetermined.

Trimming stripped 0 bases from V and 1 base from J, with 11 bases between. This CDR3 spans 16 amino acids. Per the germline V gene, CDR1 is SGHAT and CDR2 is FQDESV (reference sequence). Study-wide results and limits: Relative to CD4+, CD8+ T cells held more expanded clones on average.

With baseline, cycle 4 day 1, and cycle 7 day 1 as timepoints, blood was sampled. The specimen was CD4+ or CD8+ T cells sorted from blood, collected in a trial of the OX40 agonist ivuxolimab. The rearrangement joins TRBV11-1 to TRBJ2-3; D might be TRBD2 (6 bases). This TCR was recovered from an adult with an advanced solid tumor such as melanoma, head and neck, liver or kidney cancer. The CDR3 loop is CASSLAGRGRTDTQYF. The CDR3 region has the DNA TGTGCCAGCAGCTTAGCGGGGCGGGGTCGCACAGATACGCAGTATTTT. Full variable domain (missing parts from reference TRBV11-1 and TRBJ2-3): EAEVAQSPRYKITEKSQAVAFWCDPISGHATLYWYRQILGQGPELLVQFQDESVVDDSQLPKDRFSAERLKGVDSTLKIQPAELGDSAMYLCASSLAGRGRTDTQYFGPGTRLTVL.